The 9 T cell receptor beta chains given below trace back to one sample, sequenced in a study of cytomegalovirus exposure and HLA in healthy donors. Both 60 Vbeta primers and 13 Jbeta primers went into the PCR. Method: immunoSEQ multiplex PCR; TCRdb's copy keeps in-frame clones and lacks some. The sample comprises some 120,000 clones, 81% of which are singletons, and about 1.8% rests with the top ten. Sequencing used PBMCs. The receptors derive from a young man in good health and CMV-seronegative.

This clone was found once. This sequence joins TRBV9 and TRBJ2-2; TRBD2 aligns across 13 bases. J lost 0 bases, V lost 4 bases, and 6 bases had no gene match. Germline V gives CDR1 SGDLS, CDR2 YYNGEE. CDR3 length: 18 residues. The CDR3 region has the DNA TGTGCCAGCAGCTTACGACTAGCGGGGGGTTCGAACACCGGGGAGCTGTTTTTT. It yields the protein CASSLRLAGGSNTGELFF.

The chain has TRBV25-1 and TRBJ1-2; 9 positions match TRBD1. J lost 7 bases, V lost 3 bases, and 6 bases had no gene match. The CDR3 extends over 14 amino acids. The germline V gene has CDR1 MGHDK and CDR2 SYGVNS. CDR3 sequence (DNA): TGTGCCAGCAGTGAGGAGGGACAGGGCCCTGGCTACACCTTC. Its translation: CASSEEGQGPGYTF.

The V call is TRBV6-5, the J call TRBJ2-2; no clear D. The CDR3 length is 14 residues. Per the germline V gene, CDR1 is MNHEY and CDR2 is SVGAGI. V lost 5 bases and J lost 1, with 8 bases in between. The CDR3 DNA reads TGTGCCAGCAGTCGTCGGAGGAACACCGGGGAGCTGTTTTTT. This gives the protein CASSRRRNTGELFF.

This clone was detected only once. V and J are TRBV27 and TRBJ1-2; D call uncertain. Trimming removed 2 bases from V and 5 bases from J, with 9 bases in between. Germline V gives CDR1 MNHEY, CDR2 SMNVEV (reference sequence). The CDR3 covers 13 residues. CDR3 sequence: CASSLGQQYGYTF. DNA of the CDR3: TGTGCCAGCAGTTTAGGTCAACAGTATGGCTACACCTTC.

The chain links TRBV5-1 to TRBJ2-1; 9 bases line up with TRBD2. V lost 0 bases, J lost 7 bases, and 8 bases stayed unmatched. Germline V gene sequence: CDR1 SGHRS, CDR2 YFSETQ. This CDR3 comprises 16 residues. Here the CDR3 reads CASSLAGGGVWNEQFF. The CDR3 region has the DNA TGCGCCAGCAGCTTGGCCGGCGGGGGGGTCTGGAATGAGCAGTTCTTC.

The V call is TRBV7-8, the J call TRBJ2-3; D perhaps matches TRBD2 (7 bases). CDR1 SGHVS and CDR2 FQNEAQ come from the germline V gene. The CDR3 runs 15 residues. The germline V and J ends were trimmed by 5 bases and 5 bases, with 17 bases remaining between them. The CDR3 coding sequence is TGTGCCAGCAGCCCATTGGGGGGGCCGAGAGATACGCAGTATTTT. Protein product: CASSPLGGPRDTQYF.

The genes are TRBV10-1 and TRBJ1-6, with a weak D call TRBD1 (5 bases). This CDR3 region has 12 residues. The ends were cut back, 5 bases at V and 7 bases at J, with 6 bases in the middle. The germline V gene encodes CDR1 WNHNN and CDR2 SYGVQD (reference sequence). The CDR3 bases are TGCGCCAGCAGTACAGGAAATTCACCCCTCCACTTT. Its translation is CASSTGNSPLHF.

The chain couples TRBV10-3 to TRBJ1-1; D unclear. CDR1 is ENHRY and CDR2 is SYGVKD in the germline V gene. The CDR3 spans 13 residues. Trimming removed 9 bases from V and 0 bases from J, with 11 bases in between. The CDR3 region has the DNA TGTGCCATTAAAGAGGTCATGAACACTGAAGCTTTCTTT. As protein: CAIKEVMNTEAFF.

This clone was detected only a few times. J is TRBJ2-5 and V is TRBV15, with D possibly being TRBD1 (6 bases). Germline CDR1 and CDR2: LNHNV and YYDKDF (reference sequence). This CDR3 has 15 amino acids. Trimming pared 2 bases from V and 2 bases from J, leaving 12 bases between. The CDR3 sequence is CATSRQPQGQETQYF. The CDR3, as DNA: TGTGCCACCAGCAGACAACCCCAGGGGCAAGAGACCCAGTACTTC.